The rows below give T cell receptor beta chains drawn from one sample of a study of tumor and adjacent non-tumor tissue in lung cancer. MiXCR, run by TCRdb on the multiplex PCR reads, gives a single entry per CDR3 protein. The repertoire holds about 200,000 distinct CDR3 sequences, with 71% as singletons. The sample taken for sequencing was lung tumor tissue. Receptors originate from a man aged 55-75 years with non-small cell lung cancer. CDR3s include the opening cysteine and the closing phenylalanine or tryptophan. A D gene is named only where the DNA matches it firmly. Where a row states a size, it is once, few, many or the class of an expanded clone; other rows omit it.

clone size: few; V gene: TRBV28; D gene: TRBD2; J gene: TRBJ2-1; CDR3 DNA: TGTGCCAGCAGTTCCCCAGTGGGCCCTTTAGCGGGGGCACCGTGGGAGCAGTTCTTC; CDR3 protein: CASSSPVGPLAGAPWEQFF
clone size: few; V gene: TRBV20-1; D gene: NA; J gene: TRBJ1-5; CDR3 DNA: TGCAGTGCCCTCTCCACGGATGATAGCAATCAGCCCCAGCATTTT; CDR3 protein: CSALSTDDSNQPQHF
clone size: NA; V gene: TRBV12-3/TRBV12-4; D gene: NA; J gene: TRBJ1-2; CDR3 DNA: TGTACCAGCAGTTGGGACGGCTACTATGGCTACACTTTC; CDR3 protein: CTSSWDGYYGYTF
clone size: NA; V gene: TRBV6-1; D gene: NA; J gene: TRBJ1-2; CDR3 DNA: TGTGCCAGCAGTGAGTCGGCTGGGGTTGGGGGCAACACCTTC; CDR3 protein: CASSESAGVGGNTF
clone size: once; V gene: TRBV12-3/TRBV12-4; D gene: NA; J gene: TRBJ2-3; CDR3 DNA: TGTTCTAGCACCCTCGTTAGCACAGATACGCAGTATTTT; CDR3 protein: CSSTLVSTDTQYF
clone size: few; V gene: TRBV2; D gene: NA; J gene: TRBJ2-1; CDR3 DNA: TGTGCCAGCACCGGGGGGCAACCAGGCAATGAGCAGTTTTTC; CDR3 protein: CASTGGQPGNEQFF
clone size: few; V gene: TRBV29-1; D gene: TRBD1; J gene: TRBJ1-1; CDR3 DNA: TGCAGCGCCACCACAGGGGCTACGGGAAACACTGAAGCTTTCTTT; CDR3 protein: CSATTGATGNTEAFF
clone size: NA; V gene: TRBV28; D gene: NA; J gene: TRBJ2-3; CDR3 DNA: TGTGCCAGCAGTTTCTCGGCGGATACGCAGTATTTT; CDR3 protein: CASSFSADTQYF
clone size: NA; V gene: TRBV12-5; D gene: TRBD1; J gene: TRBJ2-2; CDR3 DNA: TGTGCTAGTGGTTTTTGGACAGGTCCGAACACCGGGGAGCTGTTTTTT; CDR3 protein: CASGFWTGPNTGELFF
clone size: many; V gene: TRBV20-1; D gene: NA; J gene: TRBJ2-5; CDR3 DNA: TGCAGTGCTAGAGTGGTCTCGCAGGCGACCCAGTACTTC; CDR3 protein: CSARVVSQATQYF
clone size: NA; V gene: TRBV11-3; D gene: NA; J gene: TRBJ2-1; CDR3 DNA: TGTGCCAGCAGCTTAGAGGGGCGGCCAGGCGATGAGCAGTTCTTC; CDR3 protein: CASSLEGRPGDEQFF
clone size: many; V gene: TRBV4-2; D gene: NA; J gene: TRBJ1-6; CDR3 DNA: TGTGCCAGCAGCCCGCTATTAAATTCACCCCTCCACTTT; CDR3 protein: CASSPLLNSPLHF
clone size: NA; V gene: TRBV12-3/TRBV12-4; D gene: NA; J gene: TRBJ1-3; CDR3 DNA: TGTCCCAGCAGTACAGGAGGAAACACCATATATTTT; CDR3 protein: CPSSTGGNTIYF
clone size: NA; V gene: TRBV5-1; D gene: NA; J gene: TRBJ2-1; CDR3 DNA: TGCGCCAGCAGCTTTGACCCGGAGGGGGATTCCTACAATGAGCGGTTCTTC; CDR3 protein: CASSFDPEGDSYNERFF
clone size: NA; V gene: TRBV12-3/TRBV12-4; D gene: NA; J gene: TRBJ1-5; CDR3 DNA: TGTGCCAGCAGTTTAGGACAGAACAGTCAGCCCCAGCATTTT; CDR3 protein: CASSLGQNSQPQHF
clone size: NA; V gene: TRBV11-3; D gene: NA; J gene: TRBJ2-7; CDR3 DNA: TGTGCCAGCAGCTTAGATCTCATAGTCAACGAACAGTACTTC; CDR3 protein: CASSLDLIVNEQYF
clone size: NA; V gene: TRBV6-2/TRBV6-3; D gene: NA; J gene: TRBJ2-1; CDR3 DNA: TGTGCCAGCTCCCCCCAGGAGTCTAGCTCTTGCAATGAGCAGTTCTTC; CDR3 protein: CASSPQESSSCNEQFF
clone size: NA; V gene: TRBV5-4; D gene: NA; J gene: TRBJ1-2; CDR3 DNA: TGTACCAGCAGCTTGGATAACTATGCCTACACCTTC; CDR3 protein: CTSSLDNYAYTF
clone size: NA; V gene: TRBV11-3; D gene: NA; J gene: TRBJ1-1; CDR3 DNA: TGTGCCAGCAGTCTACTGATCATGATCACTGAAACTTTCTTT; CDR3 protein: CASSLLIMITETFF